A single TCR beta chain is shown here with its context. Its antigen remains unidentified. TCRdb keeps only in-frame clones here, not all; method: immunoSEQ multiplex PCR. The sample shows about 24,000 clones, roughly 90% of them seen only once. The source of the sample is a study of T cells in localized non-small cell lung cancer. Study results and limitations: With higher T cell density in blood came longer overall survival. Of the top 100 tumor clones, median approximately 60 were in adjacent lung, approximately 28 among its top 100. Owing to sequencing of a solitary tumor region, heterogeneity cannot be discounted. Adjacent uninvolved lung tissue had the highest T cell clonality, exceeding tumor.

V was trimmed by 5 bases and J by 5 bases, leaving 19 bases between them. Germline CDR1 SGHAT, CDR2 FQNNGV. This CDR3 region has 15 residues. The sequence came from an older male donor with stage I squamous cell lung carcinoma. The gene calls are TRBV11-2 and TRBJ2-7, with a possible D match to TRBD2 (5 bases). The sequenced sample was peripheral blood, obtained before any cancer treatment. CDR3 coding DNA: TGTGCCAGCAGCCGCGCGCGGGTCATGCCAGACGAGCAGTACTTC. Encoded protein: CASSRARVMPDEQYF.